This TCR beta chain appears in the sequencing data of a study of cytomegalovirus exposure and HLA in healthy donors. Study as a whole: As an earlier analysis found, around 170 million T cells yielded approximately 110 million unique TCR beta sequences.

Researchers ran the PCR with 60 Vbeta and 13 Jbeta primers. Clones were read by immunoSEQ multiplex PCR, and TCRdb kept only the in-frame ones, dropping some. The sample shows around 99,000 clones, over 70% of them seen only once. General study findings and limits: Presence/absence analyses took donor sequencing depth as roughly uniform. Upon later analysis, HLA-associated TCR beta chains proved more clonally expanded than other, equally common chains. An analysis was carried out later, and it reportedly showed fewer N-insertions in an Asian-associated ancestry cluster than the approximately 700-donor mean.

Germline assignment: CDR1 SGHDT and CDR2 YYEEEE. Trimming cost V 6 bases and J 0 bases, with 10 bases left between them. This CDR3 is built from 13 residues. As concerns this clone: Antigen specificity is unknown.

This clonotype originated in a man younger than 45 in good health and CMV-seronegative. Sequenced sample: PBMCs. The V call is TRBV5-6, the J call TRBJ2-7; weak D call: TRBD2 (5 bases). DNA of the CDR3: TGTGCCAGCATCCTCCGGGACTCCTACGAGCAGTACTTC. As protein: CASILRDSYEQYF.